This TCR beta chain was observed in a study of post-analysis software for immune sequencing data. The study's findings and limits: TRBV segments more frequent in patients than in controls numbered five and included TRBV5-6, TRBV5-1 and TRBV20-1.

Germline V gene lookup returns CDR1 LGHDT and CDR2 YNNKEL (reference sequence). Trimming cost V 0 bases and J 0 bases, with 9 bases left between them. The CDR3 sequence is 16 residues long. The library was made from cDNA and included unique molecular identifiers. Out of roughly 0.95 to 11 million T cells, about 510,000 cDNA molecules were generated. TCRdb itself ran the PCR reads through MiXCR, one entry per CDR3 protein. The data contain about 820,000 distinct CDR3 sequences, approximately 50% of them singletons. The table lists this clonotype with a few counts. What it recognizes is unknown. The V call is TRBV3-1, the J call TRBJ2-1, with TRBD1 as a possible D gene (5 bases). This sequence was found in a girl between 10 and 17 years old with multiple sclerosis. Sequenced: blood. Here the CDR3 reads CASSQEGPHSYNEQFF. CDR3 sequence (DNA): TGTGCCAGCAGCCAAGAGGGGCCGCACTCCTACAATGAGCAGTTCTTC.